The subject of this entry is one T cell receptor (beta chain). Its antigen remains unidentified. Calling Graves' hyperthyroidism stable meant ophthalmopathy did not progress within 18 months. Amplified TCR beta CDR3 regions derived from RNA transcripts. First-round RT-PCR with HTBI primers amplified the TCR CDR3 region. TCRdb recomputed calls from the multiplex PCR reads with MiXCR, one row per CDR3 protein. The sample yields roughly 350,000 distinct CDR3 sequences, roughly 14% seen once. The CDR3 has 15 amino acids. Germline assignment: CDR1 DFQATT and CDR2 SNEGSKA (reference sequence). V lost 7 bases, J lost 1 base, and 8 bases stayed unmatched. The data belong to a study of T cells in Graves' hyperthyroidism and ophthalmopathy. The study, taken as a whole, reports: The model's output predicted ophthalmopathy at a median of 6.5 months prior to onset.

The sample comprised blood. This TCR was recovered from a woman aged 25 to 45 with Graves' hyperthyroidism. The chain combines TRBV20-1 with TRBJ2-1, with TRBD2 identical over 9 bases. CDR3 DNA: TGCAGTGTAAGGGCTAGCGGGATGTCCTACAATGAGCAGTTCTTC. This codes for CSVRASGMSYNEQFF.